The 23 T cell receptor beta chains below come from one sample, sequenced in a study of blood T cell repertoires in COVID-19. Profiled with immunoSEQ multiplex PCR; TCRdb holds only in-frame clones, not every one. Of some 280,000 clones listed, around 89% are singletons. The material sequenced was peripheral blood. These receptors were collected from a woman in her sixties with acute or convalescent COVID-19.

This clone has only one observation. The chain joins TRBV5-6 to TRBJ2-5; 12 positions match TRBD2. The CDR3 has 17 residues. Germline V gene lookup returns CDR1 SGHDT and CDR2 YYEEEE. V lost 4 bases, J lost 5 bases, and 12 bases stayed unmatched. CDR3 in amino acids: CASSRRLAGGEGETQYF. For the CDR3, the DNA is TGTGCCAGCAGCAGGAGGCTAGCGGGAGGGGAGGGTGAGACCCAGTACTTC.

The rearrangement links TRBV7-9 to TRBJ2-5; tentatively, D is TRBD2 (5 bases). The CDR3 totals 17 residues. Trimming took off 4 bases at V and 3 bases at J, with 21 bases between the two ends. Germline CDR1 SEHNR, CDR2 FQNEAQ (reference sequence). In DNA, the CDR3 is TGTGCCAGCAGCTCCGACCTTCGAGGAGGACTCGAAGAGACCCAGTACTTC. Protein sequence: CASSSDLRGGLEETQYF.

The count of this clone is one. This chain joins TRBV7-6 and TRBJ2-2; tentatively, D is TRBD2 (6 bases). Per germline, CDR1 SGHVS and CDR2 FNYEAQ. Between the trimmed V and J ends, which lost 5 bases and 1 base, there was a span of 20 bases. The CDR3 has 18 residues. For the CDR3, the DNA is TGTGCCAGCAGCGGGCGTTTAACCGGGGGATTGAACACCGGGGAGCTGTTTTTT. Amino acids: CASSGRLTGGLNTGELFF.

The J gene is TRBJ2-7, the V gene TRBV5-1; the D gene is possibly TRBD1 (6 bases). The CDR3 covers 13 residues. CDR1 is SGHRS and CDR2 is YFSETQ in the germline V gene. V was shortened by 7 bases and J by 3 bases, with 14 bases between the two germline ends. The CDR3 region has the DNA TGCGCCAGCGCCACAGGGATCCTCTACGAGCAGTACTTC. As protein: CASATGILYEQYF.

The V gene is TRBV5-4, the J gene TRBJ2-3; 10 bases align to TRBD2. Germline CDR1 is SGHNT and CDR2 is YYREEE (reference sequence). The CDR3 contains 17 residues. The V segment lost 2 bases and the J segment 6 bases; nucleotides outside the gene matches: 12. The CDR3 DNA reads TGTGCCAGCAGCTTACAACTAGCGGGGCCTGGCTGGGATACGCAGTATTTT. This encodes CASSLQLAGPGWDTQYF.

The chain recombines TRBV7-8 with TRBJ1-4; TRBD1 matches at 8 bases. The germline V gene has CDR1 SGHVS and CDR2 FQNEAQ. The CDR3 loop spans 16 amino acids. The V and J ends lost 1 base and 7 bases, in that order; junction bases with no gene match: 8. The CDR3 DNA reads as TGTGCCAGCAGCTTAGACGCCGGGACAGGCGGTGAAAAACTGTTTTTT. It specifies CASSLDAGTGGEKLFF. Drawing the rest from reference TRBV7-8 and TRBJ1-4, the complete variable domain is GAGVSQSPRYKVAKRGQDVALRCDPISGHVSLFWYQQALGQGPEFLTYFQNEAQLDKSGLPSDRFFAERPEGSVSTLKIQRTQQEDSAVYLCASSLDAGTGGEKLFFGSGTQLSVL.

The V call is TRBV19, the J call TRBJ2-2, with D possibly matching TRBD1 (6 bases). From germline, CDR1 is LNHDA and CDR2 SQIVND (reference sequence). Trimming left V 7 bases short and J 0 bases short, with 18 bases between. This CDR3 has 17 amino acids. CDR3 coding DNA: TGTGCCAGTACCTACCCTGCGACAGGTGCGAACACCGGGGAGCTGTTTTTT. It specifies CASTYPATGANTGELFF.

The chain couples TRBV18 to TRBJ1-1, with TRBD1 identical over 9 bases. With 3 bases clipped from V and 7 bases from J, the junction kept 6 bases outside the gene matches. Germline V gene data show CDR1 as KGHSH and CDR2 as LQKENI. The CDR3 has 14 residues. CDR3 coding DNA: TGTGCCAGCTCACCCAGGACAGGGGAGGTTGAAGCTTTCTTT. Translating it yields CASSPRTGEVEAFF. The full variable domain, rest sourced from reference TRBV18 and TRBJ1-1, is NAGVMQNPRHLVRRRGQEARLRCSPMKGHSHVYWYRQLPEEGLKFMVYLQKENIIDESGMPKERFSAEFPKEGPSILRIQQVVRGDSAAYFCASSPRTGEVEAFFGQGTRLTVV.

Worth noting for this clone: In the same sample, other DNA sequences code for this CDR3. V gene TRBV19 combines with J gene TRBJ1-5; 10 bases line up with TRBD1. Unmatched junction bases numbered 0, after V lost 6 bases and J lost 4 bases. Germline V gene lookup returns CDR1 LNHDA and CDR2 SQIVND (reference sequence). The CDR3 consists of 13 residues. CDR3 DNA: TGTGCCAGTAGGGGACAGGGGAATCAGCCCCAGCATTTT. It encodes CASRGQGNQPQHF.

This sequence joins TRBV29-1 and TRBJ1-1, with D possibly TRBD1 on 5 matching bases. Germline V gives CDR1 SQVTM, CDR2 ANQGSEA. The CDR3 totals 11 residues. The CDR3 DNA reads TGCAGGACAGAGATGAACACTGAAGCTTTCTTT. This translates into CRTEMNTEAFF.

This chain joins TRBV10-3 and TRBJ1-5; 8 nucleotides line up with TRBD1. CDR1 and CDR2 from the germline V gene are ENHRY and SYGVKD. V shed 4 bases and J 4 bases; nucleotides not matched to a gene: 6. The CDR3 sequence is 15 residues long. Written as DNA, the CDR3 is TGTGCCATCAGTGGGGGAACAGGGGGGAATCAGCCCCAGCATTTT. Its protein is CAISGGTGGNQPQHF.

In this sample, this clone turned up once. The chain has TRBV11-2 and TRBJ1-3, with a tentative D call TRBD1 (5 bases). From germline, CDR1 is SGHAT and CDR2 FQNNGV. The CDR3 length is 14 residues. Deletions cut 1 base from V and 3 bases from J, with 7 bases between. The CDR3 region has the DNA TGTGCCAGCAGCTTAGGACAGAATGGAAACACCATATATTTT. It is translated as CASSLGQNGNTIYF.

The genes are TRBV5-1 and TRBJ2-7, with D perhaps matching TRBD2 (6 bases). This CDR3 has 13 amino acids. Germline CDR1 and CDR2: SGHRS and YFSETQ. V lost 9 bases and J lost 4, with 17 bases in between. CDR3 in DNA: TGCGCCAACGGGAGTCCGCAGAGTTACGAGCAGTACTTC. It is translated as CANGSPQSYEQYF.

The chain couples TRBV28 to TRBJ2-3; unclear D gene. Trimming took 3 bases from V and 0 from J, leaving 7 bases between them. Germline values: CDR1 MDHEN, CDR2 SYDVKM. The CDR3 spans 14 residues. The CDR3 coding sequence is TGTGCCAGCAGTTTTTCCACTAGCACAGATACGCAGTATTTT. Translation: CASSFSTSTDTQYF.

The chain links TRBV3-1 (or the pseudogene TRBV3-2) to TRBJ2-2, with TRBD2 matching 8 bases. Germline lookup yields CDR1 LGHDT and CDR2 YNNKEL (reference sequence). The CDR3 runs 17 residues. V lost 11 bases, J lost 4 bases, and 18 bases stayed unmatched. This CDR3 is CAPSQVGPGGGTGELFF. DNA for the CDR3: TGTGCCCCCAGCCAAGTCGGCCCGGGGGGGGGCACCGGGGAGCTGTTTTTT.

In this sample, this clone turned up once. The chain uses TRBV3-1 (or the pseudogene TRBV3-2) and TRBJ1-1; 10 nucleotides match TRBD1. V lost 5 bases, J lost 4 bases, and 4 bases stayed unmatched. Per the germline V gene, CDR1 is LGHDT and CDR2 is YNNKEL (reference sequence). This CDR3 is built from 14 residues. In DNA, the CDR3 is TGTGCCAGCAGCATGGGACAGGGGACCACTGAAGCTTTCTTT. Translated, it gives CASSMGQGTTEAFF.

The rearrangement uses TRBV28 and TRBJ1-2, with 9 bases matching TRBD1. Germline CDR1 is MDHEN and CDR2 is SYDVKM. The CDR3 spans 15 residues. J lost 6 bases, V lost 5 bases, and 10 bases had no gene match. This chain's CDR3 is CASSINYRGQDGYTF. DNA of the CDR3: TGTGCCAGCAGTATCAACTACAGGGGGCAGGATGGCTACACCTTC.

The chain combines TRBV5-6 with TRBJ1-3; D gene uncertain. CDR3 length equals 17 residues. The germline V gene has CDR1 SGHDT and CDR2 YYEEEE. Trimming took off 4 bases at V and 4 bases at J, with 21 bases between the two ends. The CDR3 nucleotides read TGTGCCAGCAGCCGCCGAGGAGTGGCCAAAGGAGGAAACACCATATATTTT. Amino acids: CASSRRGVAKGGNTIYF.

The chain joins TRBV29-1 to TRBJ1-1, with 7 bases that match TRBD1. The ends lost 4 bases at V and 1 base at J; junction bases unmatched: 6. The CDR3 contains 14 residues. Germline V gives CDR1 SQVTM, CDR2 ANQGSEA. This CDR3 reads CSVVPDRENTEAFF. The CDR3 DNA follows: TGCAGCGTTGTCCCAGACAGGGAGAACACTGAAGCTTTCTTT. The full variable domain, completed using reference TRBV29-1 and TRBJ1-1, is SAVISQKPSRDICQRGTSLTIQCQVDSQVTMMFWYRQQPGQSLTLIATANQGSEATYESGFVIDKFPISRPNLTFSTLTVSNMSPEDSSIYLCSVVPDRENTEAFFGQGTRLTVV.

J is TRBJ2-3 and V is TRBV9; 7 positions match TRBD2. Germline assignment: CDR1 SGDLS and CDR2 YYNGEE. V shed 0 bases, J shed 5 bases, and the junction held 6 bases outside the gene matches. The CDR3 extends over 15 amino acids. CDR3 bases: TGTGCCAGCAGCGTAGCACTGCTAGCGGTAGATACGCAGTATTTT. It encodes CASSVALLAVDTQYF.

The chain has TRBV27 and TRBJ2-2; TRBD1 agrees at 9 bases. The CDR3 is made up of 17 amino acids. Germline V gene sequence: CDR1 MNHEY, CDR2 SMNVEV (reference sequence). Trimming took 3 bases from V and 6 from J; bases not matched to a gene: 11. This CDR3 reads CASSFQGTGIFAGELFF. DNA of the CDR3: TGTGCCAGCAGTTTTCAGGGGACAGGGATCTTTGCCGGGGAGCTGTTTTTT.

The rearrangement joins TRBV5-1 to TRBJ2-7; D gene uncertain. The CDR3 length is 11 residues. Germline loops: CDR1 SGHRS, CDR2 YFSETQ. Trimming took 3 bases from V and 1 from J, leaving 2 bases between them. CDR3 residues: CASSSSYEQYF. CDR3 sequence (DNA): TGCGCCAGCAGCTCTTCCTACGAGCAGTACTTC.

V usage is TRBV28 and J usage is TRBJ1-5, with 12 bases identical to TRBD1. J lost 2 bases, V lost 0 bases, and 5 bases had no gene match. The length of the CDR3 is 18 residues. Germline lookup yields CDR1 MDHEN and CDR2 SYDVKM. This CDR3 reads CASSLWMGQGAGNQPQHF. The CDR3 DNA reads as TGTGCCAGCAGTTTATGGATGGGACAGGGGGCGGGCAATCAGCCCCAGCATTTT.